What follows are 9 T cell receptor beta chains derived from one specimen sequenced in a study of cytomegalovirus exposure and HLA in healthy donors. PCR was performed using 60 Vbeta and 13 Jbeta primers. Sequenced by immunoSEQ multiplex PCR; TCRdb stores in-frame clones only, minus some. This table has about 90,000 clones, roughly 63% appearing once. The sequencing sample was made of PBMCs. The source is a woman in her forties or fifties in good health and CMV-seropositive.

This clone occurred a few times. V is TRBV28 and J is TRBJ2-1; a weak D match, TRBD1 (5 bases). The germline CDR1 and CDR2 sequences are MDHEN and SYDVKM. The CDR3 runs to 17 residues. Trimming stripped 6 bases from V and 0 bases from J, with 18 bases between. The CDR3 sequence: CASSPLRTKSSYNEQFF. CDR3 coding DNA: TGTGCCAGCAGCCCGCTTAGGACAAAAAGCTCCTACAATGAGCAGTTCTTC.

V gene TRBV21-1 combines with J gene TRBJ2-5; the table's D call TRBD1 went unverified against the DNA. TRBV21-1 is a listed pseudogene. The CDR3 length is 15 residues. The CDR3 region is CASSKGLRQQETQYF. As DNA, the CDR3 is TGTGCCAGCAGCAAAGGGTTGAGACAGCAAGAGACCCAGTACTTC.

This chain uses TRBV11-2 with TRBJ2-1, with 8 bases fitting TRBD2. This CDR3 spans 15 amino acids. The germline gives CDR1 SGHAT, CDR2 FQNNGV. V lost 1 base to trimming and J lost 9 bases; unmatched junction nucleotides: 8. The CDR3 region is CASSLGNSGAGEQFF. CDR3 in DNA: TGTGCCAGCAGCTTAGGAAATAGCGGGGCGGGTGAGCAGTTCTTC. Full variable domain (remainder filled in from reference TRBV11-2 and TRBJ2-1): EAGVAQSPRYKIIEKRQSVAFWCNPISGHATLYWYQQILGQGPKLLIQFQNNGVVDDSQLPKDRFSAERLKGVDSTLKIQPAKLEDSAVYLCASSLGNSGAGEQFFGPGTRLTVL.

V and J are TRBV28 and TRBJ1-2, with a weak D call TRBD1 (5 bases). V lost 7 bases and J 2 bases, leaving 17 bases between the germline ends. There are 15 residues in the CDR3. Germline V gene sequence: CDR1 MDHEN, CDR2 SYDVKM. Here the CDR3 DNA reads TGTGCCAGCACTTTGGTGGTGGCAGGGAACTATGGCTACACCTTC. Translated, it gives CASTLVVAGNYGYTF.

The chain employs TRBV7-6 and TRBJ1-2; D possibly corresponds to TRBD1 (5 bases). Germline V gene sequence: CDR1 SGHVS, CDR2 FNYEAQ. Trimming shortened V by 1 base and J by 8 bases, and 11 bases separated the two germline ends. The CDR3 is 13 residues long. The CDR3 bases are TGTGCCAGCAGCTTAGGGGGCGCGGAGGGCTACACCTTC. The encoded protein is CASSLGGAEGYTF.

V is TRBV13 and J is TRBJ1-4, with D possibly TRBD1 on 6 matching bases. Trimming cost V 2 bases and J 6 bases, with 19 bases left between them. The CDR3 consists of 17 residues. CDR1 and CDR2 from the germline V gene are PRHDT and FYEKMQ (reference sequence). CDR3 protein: CASSLTDSANIDEKLFF. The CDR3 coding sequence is TGTGCCAGCAGCTTAACGGACAGCGCAAACATCGATGAAAAACTGTTTTTT. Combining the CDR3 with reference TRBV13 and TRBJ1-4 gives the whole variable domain AAGVIQSPRHLIKEKRETATLKCYPIPRHDTVYWYQQGPGQDPQFLISFYEKMQSDKGSIPDRFSAQQFSDYHSELNMSSLELGDSALYFCASSLTDSANIDEKLFFGSGTQLSVL.

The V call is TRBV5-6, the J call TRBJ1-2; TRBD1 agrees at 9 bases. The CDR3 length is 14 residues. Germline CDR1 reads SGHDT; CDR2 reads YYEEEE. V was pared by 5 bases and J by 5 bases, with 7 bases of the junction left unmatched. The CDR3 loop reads CASRTPGTGYGYTF. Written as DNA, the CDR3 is TGTGCCAGCAGGACTCCCGGGACAGGGTATGGCTACACCTTC.

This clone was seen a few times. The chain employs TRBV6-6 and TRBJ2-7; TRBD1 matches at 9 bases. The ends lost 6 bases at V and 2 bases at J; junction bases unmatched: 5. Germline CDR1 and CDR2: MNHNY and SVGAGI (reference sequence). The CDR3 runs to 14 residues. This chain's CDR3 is CASRRTGETYEQYF. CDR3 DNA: TGTGCCAGCAGGAGGACAGGGGAAACCTACGAGCAGTACTTC.

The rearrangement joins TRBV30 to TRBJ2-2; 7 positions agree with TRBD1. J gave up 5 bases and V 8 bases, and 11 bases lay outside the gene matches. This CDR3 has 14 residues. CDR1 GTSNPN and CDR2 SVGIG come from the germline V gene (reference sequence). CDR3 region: CALTPGQSTGELFF. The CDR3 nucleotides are TGTGCCCTTACCCCGGGACAGAGTACCGGGGAGCTGTTTTTT.